These T cell receptor beta chains were read from a single sample in a study of human T cells and chemical hapten exposure. Via MiXCR, TCRdb re-called the RACE reads, giving one row per CDR3 protein. The sample lists approximately 370,000 distinct CDR3 sequences, around 5.5% occurring once. The sequencing here drew on whole blood, taken in connection with sensitization to the hapten diphenylcyclopropenone (DPC). These receptors originate from a woman between 18 and 30 years old with alopecia areata. Some clones in this sample may be carry-over from other donors' samples. Both conserved end residues are part of each CDR3. Each record gives: V gene, clone size, D gene, J gene, CDR3 protein, CDR3 DNA. A D gene is named only where the DNA matches it firmly. Some rows have no size entry. The others give once, few or many, or a class for an expanded clone.

v_gene: TRBV25-1; abundance: many; d_gene: TRBD2; j_gene: TRBJ2-3; CDR3aa: CASSSSGGLTDTQYF; CDR3nt: TGTGCCAGCAGTAGCAGCGGGGGCCTCACAGATACGCAGTATTTT
v_gene: TRBV6-2/TRBV6-3; abundance: few; d_gene: -; j_gene: TRBJ1-5; CDR3aa: CASSSMGSNQPQHF; CDR3nt: TGTGCCAGCAGCTCCATGGGTTCCAATCAGCCCCAGCATTTT
v_gene: TRBV19; abundance: many; d_gene: -; j_gene: TRBJ1-1; CDR3aa: CASRLGSGSTEAFF; CDR3nt: TGTGCCAGTAGGTTAGGGTCAGGGAGTACTGAAGCTTTCTTT
v_gene: TRBV7-2; abundance: many; d_gene: -; j_gene: TRBJ2-7; CDR3aa: CASRKEYEQYF; CDR3nt: TGTGCCAGCCGGAAGGAGTACGAGCAGTACTTC
v_gene: TRBV7-9; abundance: -; d_gene: -; j_gene: TRBJ2-3; CDR3aa: CASSLTDTGDTQYF; CDR3nt: TGTGCCAGCAGCTTAACAGATACAGGAGATACGCAGTATTTT
v_gene: TRBV3-1; abundance: few; d_gene: -; j_gene: TRBJ2-3; CDR3aa: CASSRGGASTDTQYF; CDR3nt: TGTGCCAGCAGCCGTGGCGGGGCGAGCACAGATACGCAGTATTTT
v_gene: TRBV7-9; abundance: many; d_gene: -; j_gene: TRBJ2-1; CDR3aa: CASRPVWGGNEQFF; CDR3nt: TGTGCCAGCAGGCCCGTGTGGGGAGGTAATGAGCAGTTCTTC
v_gene: TRBV18; abundance: many; d_gene: -; j_gene: TRBJ2-3; CDR3aa: CASSPRGASLDTQYF; CDR3nt: TGTGCCAGCTCACCAAGGGGGGCGAGTTTGGATACGCAGTATTTT
v_gene: TRBV18; abundance: few; d_gene: -; j_gene: TRBJ1-1; CDR3aa: CASSPETWEAFF; CDR3nt: TGTGCCAGCTCACCGGAGACCTGGGAAGCTTTCTTT
v_gene: TRBV13; abundance: many; d_gene: TRBD2; j_gene: TRBJ2-3; CDR3aa: CASRSAAGGADTQYF; CDR3nt: TGTGCCAGCAGATCTGCAGCGGGGGGTGCAGATACGCAGTATTTT
v_gene: TRBV18; abundance: few; d_gene: -; j_gene: TRBJ2-7; CDR3aa: CASSRQREQYF; CDR3nt: TGTGCCAGCTCTCGACAGAGAGAGCAGTACTTC
v_gene: TRBV28; abundance: many; d_gene: -; j_gene: TRBJ2-7; CDR3aa: CASSPTRLGYEQYF; CDR3nt: TGTGCCAGCAGTCCCACGAGGTTGGGCTACGAGCAGTACTTC
v_gene: TRBV27; abundance: few; d_gene: -; j_gene: TRBJ1-4; CDR3aa: CASSFDLGEKLFF; CDR3nt: TGTGCCAGCAGTTTCGATTTGGGTGAAAAACTGTTTTTT
v_gene: TRBV3-1; abundance: few; d_gene: -; j_gene: TRBJ2-1; CDR3aa: CASSQVLATINEQFF; CDR3nt: TGTGCCAGCAGCCAAGTTCTAGCGACGATCAATGAGCAGTTCTTC
v_gene: TRBV6-6; abundance: few; d_gene: -; j_gene: TRBJ1-6; CDR3aa: CASSYADYNSPLHF; CDR3nt: TGTGCCAGCAGTTACGCAGATTATAATTCACCCCTCCACTTT
v_gene: TRBV7-2; abundance: -; d_gene: TRBD2; j_gene: TRBJ2-3; CDR3aa: CATITSGGADTQYF; CDR3nt: TGTGCCACCATAACTAGCGGGGGAGCAGATACGCAGTATTTT
v_gene: TRBV25-1; abundance: -; d_gene: TRBD1; j_gene: TRBJ2-7; CDR3aa: CASSEVGQASYEQYF; CDR3nt: TGTGCCAGCAGTGAAGTCGGACAGGCGTCCTACGAGCAGTACTTC
v_gene: TRBV28; abundance: few; d_gene: -; j_gene: TRBJ1-1; CDR3aa: CASIPLGRGAFF; CDR3nt: TGTGCCAGCATTCCTCTAGGGCGTGGAGCTTTCTTT
v_gene: TRBV10-3; abundance: -; d_gene: TRBD2; j_gene: TRBJ2-3; CDR3aa: CATLTSGGAKSDTQYF; CDR3nt: TGTGCCACCCTAACTAGCGGGGGGGCGAAGTCAGATACGCAGTATTTT
v_gene: TRBV12-3/TRBV12-4; abundance: few; d_gene: TRBD1; j_gene: TRBJ1-2; CDR3aa: CASSYTGVLNYGYTF; CDR3nt: TGTGCCAGCAGCTATACAGGGGTTTTGAACTATGGCTACACCTTC
v_gene: TRBV5-4; abundance: -; d_gene: -; j_gene: TRBJ2-7; CDR3aa: CASSFGPASSYEQYF; CDR3nt: TGTGCCAGCAGCTTTGGCCCCGCCAGCTCCTACGAGCAGTACTTC
v_gene: TRBV6-2/TRBV6-3; abundance: few; d_gene: TRBD1; j_gene: TRBJ2-7; CDR3aa: CASSFGTGDPYEQYF; CDR3nt: TGTGCCAGCAGTTTTGGGACAGGGGACCCCTACGAGCAGTACTTC
v_gene: TRBV4-3; abundance: few; d_gene: -; j_gene: TRBJ1-2; CDR3aa: CASSTEEGSSYTF; CDR3nt: TGCGCCAGCAGCACGGAGGAGGGCTCGAGCTACACCTTC
v_gene: TRBV7-2; abundance: few; d_gene: TRBD1; j_gene: TRBJ1-2; CDR3aa: CASSLDRTGYYGYTF; CDR3nt: TGTGCCAGCAGCTTAGATAGGACAGGCTACTATGGCTACACCTTC
v_gene: TRBV4-3; abundance: -; d_gene: -; j_gene: TRBJ1-1; CDR3aa: CASSQDPKGLGTEAFF; CDR3nt: TGCGCCAGCAGCCAAGATCCCAAGGGCTTAGGCACTGAAGCTTTCTTT
v_gene: TRBV5-6; abundance: -; d_gene: -; j_gene: TRBJ2-1; CDR3aa: CASSLRTDEQFF; CDR3nt: TGTGCCAGCAGCTTGAGGACTGATGAGCAGTTCTTC
v_gene: TRBV12-3/TRBV12-4; abundance: many; d_gene: -; j_gene: TRBJ1-1; CDR3aa: CASSPEAAADTEAFF; CDR3nt: TGTGCCAGCAGTCCCGAGGCAGCCGCGGACACTGAAGCTTTCTTT
v_gene: TRBV7-8; abundance: few; d_gene: TRBD2; j_gene: TRBJ2-7; CDR3aa: CASSSLLAGDSSEQYF; CDR3nt: TGTGCCAGCAGCTCCCTACTAGCGGGGGACTCTAGTGAGCAGTACTTC
v_gene: TRBV20-1; abundance: many; d_gene: TRBD2; j_gene: TRBJ2-3; CDR3aa: CSASAVTSGGAMLDTQYF; CDR3nt: TGCAGTGCTAGCGCTGTGACTAGCGGGGGGGCCATGTTAGATACGCAGTATTTT
v_gene: TRBV27; abundance: many; d_gene: TRBD1; j_gene: TRBJ2-7; CDR3aa: CASSLTRDRGYEQYF; CDR3nt: TGTGCCAGCAGTTTAACGAGGGACAGGGGGTACGAGCAGTACTTC
v_gene: TRBV7-2; abundance: many; d_gene: -; j_gene: TRBJ2-1; CDR3aa: CASSLVGWVEQFF; CDR3nt: TGTGCCAGCAGCTTAGTCGGATGGGTTGAGCAGTTCTTC
v_gene: TRBV14; abundance: few; d_gene: -; j_gene: TRBJ2-2; CDR3aa: CASRPSRGAKNTGELFF; CDR3nt: TGTGCCAGCAGGCCCTCCCGGGGGGCTAAGAACACCGGGGAGCTGTTTTTT
v_gene: TRBV4-1; abundance: many; d_gene: -; j_gene: TRBJ2-3; CDR3aa: CASSQDLSTDTQYF; CDR3nt: TGTGCCAGCAGCCAGGATTTGTCCACAGATACGCAGTATTTT
v_gene: TRBV15; abundance: few; d_gene: TRBD2; j_gene: TRBJ2-3; CDR3aa: CATSRTSGSTDTQYF; CDR3nt: TGTGCCACCAGCAGAACTAGCGGCTCTACGGATACGCAGTATTTT
v_gene: TRBV6-1; abundance: many; d_gene: -; j_gene: TRBJ1-6; CDR3aa: CASSELPGGYNSPLHF; CDR3nt: TGTGCCAGCAGTGAGTTGCCAGGCGGTTATAATTCACCCCTCCACTTT
v_gene: TRBV7-8; abundance: many; d_gene: TRBD1; j_gene: TRBJ1-2; CDR3aa: CASGQSTGLRYTF; CDR3nt: TGTGCCAGCGGCCAGTCGACAGGGCTCCGCTACACCTTC
v_gene: TRBV10-3; abundance: few; d_gene: -; j_gene: TRBJ2-2; CDR3aa: CAISEGGPTGTGELFF; CDR3nt: TGTGCCATCAGTGAAGGGGGACCCACGGGTACCGGGGAGCTGTTTTTT
v_gene: TRBV20-1; abundance: -; d_gene: -; j_gene: TRBJ2-7; CDR3aa: CSASSASYEQYF; CDR3nt: TGCAGTGCTAGTTCCGCCTCCTACGAGCAGTACTTC
v_gene: TRBV5-1; abundance: few; d_gene: -; j_gene: TRBJ2-3; CDR3aa: CASSLGLVNTDTQYF; CDR3nt: TGCGCCAGCAGCTTAGGACTGGTAAACACAGATACGCAGTATTTT
v_gene: TRBV3-1; abundance: -; d_gene: -; j_gene: TRBJ1-6; CDR3aa: CASSRWDGNNSPLHF; CDR3nt: TGTGCCAGCAGTCGATGGGACGGGAATAATTCACCCCTCCACTTT
v_gene: TRBV15; abundance: -; d_gene: -; j_gene: TRBJ1-3; CDR3aa: CATSRLGDRSSGNTIYF; CDR3nt: TGTGCCACCAGCAGATTGGGAGACCGGAGCTCTGGAAACACCATATATTTT
v_gene: TRBV5-1; abundance: -; d_gene: -; j_gene: TRBJ2-3; CDR3aa: CASGAGTTFNTDTQYF; CDR3nt: TGCGCCAGCGGGGCCGGGACCACCTTTAACACAGATACGCAGTATTTT
v_gene: TRBV28; abundance: few; d_gene: -; j_gene: TRBJ1-3; CDR3aa: CASSSPSAGSGNTIYF; CDR3nt: TGTGCCAGCAGTTCTCCATCGGCCGGCTCTGGAAACACCATATATTTT
v_gene: TRBV6-2/TRBV6-3; abundance: many; d_gene: -; j_gene: TRBJ2-3; CDR3aa: CASTDGGPDTQYF; CDR3nt: TGTGCCAGCACCGACGGGGGCCCAGATACGCAGTATTTT
v_gene: TRBV5-6; abundance: -; d_gene: TRBD1; j_gene: TRBJ2-7; CDR3aa: CASSLGGQGFHEQYF; CDR3nt: TGTGCCAGCAGCCTCGGGGGACAGGGTTTCCACGAGCAGTACTTC